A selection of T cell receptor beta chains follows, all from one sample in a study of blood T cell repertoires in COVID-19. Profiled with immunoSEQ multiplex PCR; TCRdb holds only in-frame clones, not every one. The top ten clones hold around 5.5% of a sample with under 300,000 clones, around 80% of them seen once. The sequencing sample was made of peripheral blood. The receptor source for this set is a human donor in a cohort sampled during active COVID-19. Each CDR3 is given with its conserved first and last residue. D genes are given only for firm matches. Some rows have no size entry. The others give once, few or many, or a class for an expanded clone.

DNA: TGTGCCAGCAGTTCACTCAGCGGGAGGGCCAGGAATGAGCAGTTCTTC
CDR3: CASSSLSGRARNEQFF
J: TRBJ2-1
D: TRBD2
V: TRBV27
size: NA

DNA: TGTGCCAGTAGTATACCACAGGGGGAATGGAGCAATCAGCCCCAGCATTTT
CDR3: CASSIPQGEWSNQPQHF
J: TRBJ1-5
D: TRBD1
V: TRBV19
size: once

DNA: TGTGCCAGCAGTGAAGCGCTTTACTCTTCAGGTGAGCAGTTCTTC
CDR3: CASSEALYSSGEQFF
J: TRBJ2-1
D: NA
V: TRBV6-1
size: once

DNA: TGTGCCATCTCCCAGGGGGCGCAAGGGACCGGGGAGCTGTTTTTT
CDR3: CAISQGAQGTGELFF
J: TRBJ2-2
D: TRBD1
V: TRBV6-5
size: NA

DNA: TGTGCCAGCAGCGCCTCACAGGGGTCCTATGGCTACACCTTC
CDR3: CASSASQGSYGYTF
J: TRBJ1-2
D: TRBD1
V: TRBV6-5
size: NA

DNA: TGTGCCAGCGGGGGACAGGGGCCTAACTATGGCTACACCTTC
CDR3: CASGGQGPNYGYTF
J: TRBJ1-2
D: TRBD1
V: TRBV5-4
size: NA

DNA: TGTGCCTGGAGTGCCTCCGCGGAGACCCAGTACTTC
CDR3: CAWSASAETQYF
J: TRBJ2-5
D: NA
V: TRBV30
size: NA

DNA: TGTGCCACTACTAGCTCACGCACAGATACGCAGTATTTT
CDR3: CATTSSRTDTQYF
J: TRBJ2-3
D: NA
V: TRBV24-1
size: NA

DNA: TGTGCCAGCAGCCGTAAGGGACTAGCGGGAGTCGGTGATACGCAGTATTTT
CDR3: CASSRKGLAGVGDTQYF
J: TRBJ2-3
D: TRBD2
V: TRBV5-4
size: NA

DNA: TGTGCCACCAGATCACCCCGGACAGGGGGTAAGGATGAGCAGTTCTTC
CDR3: CATRSPRTGGKDEQFF
J: TRBJ2-1
D: TRBD1
V: TRBV24-1
size: NA

DNA: TGTGCCCGCACGGGACTAGGTTATGGGCAGTTCTTC
CDR3: CARTGLGYGQFF
J: TRBJ2-1
D: TRBD2
V: TRBV30
size: NA

DNA: TGTGCCAGCAGAACTGGACAGGGGGTAACTCAGCCCCAGCATTTT
CDR3: CASRTGQGVTQPQHF
J: TRBJ1-5
D: TRBD1
V: TRBV6-5
size: NA

DNA: TGTGCCAGCAGCCCTTTGAGAGGGTACGGGGAGCTGTTTTTT
CDR3: CASSPLRGYGELFF
J: TRBJ2-2
D: NA
V: TRBV5-6
size: NA

DNA: TGTGCCAGCAGCGTACAGGACAGCTACCAAGAGACCCAGTACTTC
CDR3: CASSVQDSYQETQYF
J: TRBJ2-5
D: NA
V: TRBV9
size: NA

DNA: TGTGCCACCAGCAGCCTTGGGGCGGATCTTAATGAAAAACTGTTTTTT
CDR3: CATSSLGADLNEKLFF
J: TRBJ1-4
D: NA
V: TRBV15
size: NA

DNA: TGTGCCTATACCCGGGGGAGGTCCACAGATACGCAGTATTTT
CDR3: CAYTRGRSTDTQYF
J: TRBJ2-3
D: NA
V: TRBV30
size: NA

DNA: TGTGCCAGCAGCCGGGGGCCCGGCACAGATACGCAGTATTTT
CDR3: CASSRGPGTDTQYF
J: TRBJ2-3
D: NA
V: TRBV4-2
size: NA

DNA: TGTGCCAGCAGCGCGGGACAGCACAAAAACATTCAGTACTTC
CDR3: CASSAGQHKNIQYF
J: TRBJ2-4
D: NA
V: TRBV7-2
size: once

DNA: TGCGCCAGCAGGGCCTCCCACAGCCACTACGAGCAGTACTTC
CDR3: CASRASHSHYEQYF
J: TRBJ2-7
D: NA
V: TRBV23-1
size: NA

DNA: TGTGCCAGCAGTGAAGGACAGGGAAGCACAGATACGCAGTATTTT
CDR3: CASSEGQGSTDTQYF
J: TRBJ2-3
D: TRBD1
V: TRBV6-1
size: NA